These 31 T cell receptor beta chains originate from one sample sequenced in a study of T cell responses to AZD1222 COVID-19 vaccine. The table came from immunoSEQ multiplex PCR; TCRdb's copy has only in-frame clones and leaves some out. This sample has 80,000 to 130,000 clones; around nine tenths occur once, and the top ten carry over 15%. Sequencing was performed on peripheral blood, taken on day 0 of AZD1222 vaccination. These receptors originate from an adult in good health.

The V call is TRBV12-3 or TRBV12-4, the J call TRBJ1-4, with unresolved D. Trimming removed 4 bases at V and 7 bases at J, with 10 bases between. The CDR3 runs 13 residues. CDR3 sequence reads: CASSSYRAEKLFF. CDR3 nucleotides: TGTGCCAGCAGTTCTTATAGGGCTGAAAAACTGTTTTTT.

V usage is TRBV6-5 and J usage is TRBJ1-1; D unresolved. V lost 8 bases, J lost 11 bases, and 18 bases lay in between. CDR3 length: 12 amino acids. Per the germline V gene, CDR1 is MNHEY and CDR2 is SVGAGI. CDR3 sequence: CASSLTSRSAFF. CDR3 DNA: TGTGCCAGCTCTCTGACAAGTAGGAGCGCTTTCTTT.

The chain combines TRBV3-1 (or the pseudogene TRBV3-2) with TRBJ2-4, with unresolved D. V lost 3 bases, J lost 8 bases, and 17 bases lay in between. Germline loops: CDR1 LGHDT, CDR2 YNNKEL (reference sequence). This CDR3 is built from 15 residues. The chain's CDR3 is CASSQGPTRWDIQYF. As DNA, the CDR3 is TGTGCCAGCAGCCAGGGCCCCACCCGATGGGACATTCAGTACTTC.

The chain joins TRBV24-1 to TRBJ1-2; D perhaps matches TRBD1 (5 bases). The germline V gene has CDR1 KGHDR and CDR2 SFDVKD. The V end was cut by 3 bases, the J end by 3 bases, with 13 bases between. The CDR3 has 15 amino acids. The CDR3 reads CATSDDGTVDYGYTF. The CDR3 region has the DNA TGTGCCACCAGTGATGATGGGACGGTGGACTATGGCTACACCTTC.

The chain links TRBV3-1 (or the pseudogene TRBV3-2) to TRBJ2-5, with D perhaps TRBD1 or TRBD2 (6 bases each). Germline lookup yields CDR1 LGHDT and CDR2 YNNKEL (reference sequence). Trimming cost V 1 base and J 4 bases, with 10 bases left between them. The CDR3 is 14 residues long. The CDR3 here is CASSQVGGRETQYF. CDR3 coding DNA: TGTGCCAGCAGCCAAGTCGGGGGCCGAGAGACCCAGTACTTC.

The rearrangement joins TRBV5-8 to TRBJ1-2; D remains ambiguous. Germline V CDR1 and CDR2: SGHTS, YDEGEE. Trimming shortened V by 0 bases and J by 1 base, and 4 bases separated the two germline ends. The CDR3 sequence is 13 residues long. In DNA, the CDR3 is TGTGCCAGCAGCTTGGAGGGTAACTATGGCTACACCTTC. Its protein is CASSLEGNYGYTF.

This sequence joins TRBV2 and TRBJ2-7; possible D gene TRBD2, 6 bases. The CDR3 consists of 12 residues. CDR1 and CDR2 (germline): SNHLY, FYNNEI. Trimming stripped 6 bases from V and 0 bases from J, with 6 bases between. CDR3 in amino acids: CASRGGSYEQYF. Here the CDR3 DNA reads TGTGCCAGCAGGGGGGGCTCCTACGAGCAGTACTTC.

V is TRBV18 and J is TRBJ2-1, with TRBD2 as a possible D gene (6 bases). The V gene lost 0 bases and the J gene lost 8 bases, with 11 bases spanning the gap. The CDR3 runs to 14 residues. Germline assignment: CDR1 KGHSH and CDR2 LQKENI. This CDR3 reads CASSPPGGADEQFF. CDR3 nucleotides: TGTGCCAGCTCACCACCCGGAGGGGCTGATGAGCAGTTCTTC.

The chain employs TRBV5-4 and TRBJ2-1; D might be TRBD2 (6 bases). The CDR3 covers 15 residues. Germline lookup yields CDR1 SGHNT and CDR2 YYREEE (reference sequence). Between the trimmed V and J ends, which lost 0 bases and 4 bases, there was a span of 11 bases. CDR3 coding DNA: TGTGCCAGCAGCTTGGAACTAGCCCCATACAATGAGCAGTTCTTC. This gives the protein CASSLELAPYNEQFF.

The V and J genes are TRBV7-9 and TRBJ1-1; D not resolved. V lost 4 bases, J lost 4 bases, and 13 bases lay in between. Germline V gene sequence: CDR1 SEHNR, CDR2 FQNEAQ (reference sequence). This CDR3 contains 14 residues. The CDR3 protein is CASSSSGRSTEAFF. In DNA form, the CDR3 reads TGTGCCAGCAGCTCTAGCGGACGGTCCACTGAAGCTTTCTTT.

This chain uses TRBV6-6 with TRBJ2-2; D is unresolved. The CDR3 length is 15 residues. Trimming took 6 bases from V and 3 from J, leaving 14 bases between them. The germline CDR1 and CDR2 sequences are MNHNY and SVGAGI (reference sequence). CDR3 sequence: CASSPRTVDTGELFF. In DNA form, the CDR3 reads TGTGCCAGCAGCCCGCGCACCGTCGACACCGGGGAGCTGTTTTTT.

The chain combines TRBV2 with TRBJ2-5, with TRBD2 matching 7 bases. CDR1 and CDR2 from the germline V gene are SNHLY and FYNNEI. The V segment lost 6 bases and the J segment 2 bases; nucleotides outside the gene matches: 9. The CDR3 extends over 15 amino acids. The CDR3 DNA reads TGTGCCAGCAGGCCGGGACTATGGATACAAGAGACCCAGTACTTC. Its translation: CASRPGLWIQETQYF.

This chain links TRBV28 with TRBJ1-6, with D uncertain. V was clipped by 4 bases and J by 8 bases, with 9 bases between them. The CDR3 consists of 13 residues. Germline lookup yields CDR1 MDHEN and CDR2 SYDVKM. CDR3 coding DNA: TGTGCCAGCAGTTCACCAGATTATTCACCCCTCCACTTT. It yields the protein CASSSPDYSPLHF. Together with reference TRBV28 and TRBJ1-6, the CDR3 gives the full variable domain: DVKVTQSSRYLVKRTGEKVFLECVQDMDHENMFWYRQDPGLGLRLIYFSYDVKMKEKGDIPEGYSVSREKKERFSLILESASTNQTSMYLCASSSPDYSPLHFGNGTRLTVT.

The CDR3 loop is CASSNWRGPNQPQHF. The CDR3 DNA reads as TGTGCCAGCAGTAACTGGAGAGGACCTAATCAGCCCCAGCATTTT. The chain uses TRBV6-5 and TRBJ1-5; D not certain. The V and J ends lost 5 bases and 4 bases respectively, with 15 bases between them. The CDR3 has 15 residues. The germline V gene has CDR1 MNHEY and CDR2 SVGAGI.

The rearrangement uses TRBV5-1 and TRBJ2-1; 10 positions match TRBD1. The CDR3 runs 16 residues. After removal of 3 bases from V and 2 bases from J, the junction contained 5 bases not matched to a gene. The germline V gene encodes CDR1 SGHRS and CDR2 YFSETQ. CDR3 nucleotides: TGCGCCAGCAGCTGGACCGGGACAGGGGCCTACAATGAGCAGTTCTTC. This codes for CASSWTGTGAYNEQFF.

This clone came up once. This chain uses TRBV6-5 with TRBJ1-3, with D unresolved. Trimming left V 5 bases short and J 4 bases short, with 15 bases between. Germline CDR1 is MNHEY and CDR2 is SVGAGI. The CDR3 contains 15 residues. CDR3 residues: CASSLSGSTGNTIYF. The CDR3 DNA reads TGTGCCAGCAGTCTATCCGGGTCTACGGGAAACACCATATATTTT.

V is TRBV6-5 and J is TRBJ1-1; TRBD1 is a possible D gene (6 bases). CDR1 MNHEY and CDR2 SVGAGI come from the germline V gene. The V and J ends lost 2 bases and 0 bases respectively, with 7 bases between them. The CDR3 length is 14 residues. CDR3 protein: CASSYGQMNTEAFF. The CDR3 nucleotides are TGTGCCAGCAGTTACGGACAGATGAACACTGAAGCTTTCTTT.

V is TRBV10-3 and J is TRBJ1-2, with 7 bases lining up with TRBD1. The length of the CDR3 is 14 residues. The trim removed 3 bases at V and 4 bases at J, leaving 5 bases unmatched. Germline V gives CDR1 ENHRY, CDR2 SYGVKD. The CDR3 loop reads CAISDGRDSYGYTF. The DNA of the CDR3 is TGTGCCATCAGTGATGGGCGGGACAGCTATGGCTACACCTTC.

This chain links TRBV19 with TRBJ1-3, with D unclear. The V gene lost 8 bases and the J gene lost 4 bases, with 18 bases spanning the gap. Per the germline V gene, CDR1 is LNHDA and CDR2 is SQIVND (reference sequence). There are 15 residues in the CDR3. The CDR3 DNA follows: TGTGCCAGTGACGGTATTGGTCTTTCGGGAAACACCATATATTTT. It is translated as CASDGIGLSGNTIYF.

Only one count was recorded for this clone. The chain employs TRBV10-3 and TRBJ1-3; TRBD1 matches 8 bases. Germline V gene sequence: CDR1 ENHRY, CDR2 SYGVKD. The V and J ends lost 4 bases and 4 bases, in that order; junction bases with no gene match: 3. CDR3 length: 14 residues. The CDR3 coding sequence is TGTGCCATCAGTGCAGGGGGCTTCGGAAACACCATATATTTT. Translated, it gives CAISAGGFGNTIYF.

The rearrangement links TRBV5-1 to TRBJ1-1, with 12 positions matching TRBD1. The CDR3 has 13 amino acids. V lost 7 bases to trimming and J lost 11 bases; unmatched junction nucleotides: 9. CDR1 SGHRS and CDR2 YFSETQ come from the germline V gene. CDR3 bases: TGCGCCAGCCGGGACAGGGGGCTCGGTGGTGCTTTCTTT. Translation: CASRDRGLGGAFF.

This clone was seen a single time. The rearrangement uses TRBV5-6 and TRBJ1-2; TRBD1 aligns across 8 bases. The V gene's germline CDR1 is SGHDT and CDR2 YYEEEE. The CDR3 is 14 residues long. V shed 5 bases and J 8 bases; nucleotides not matched to a gene: 11. The CDR3 DNA reads TGTGCCAGCAGTCCGGGACAGGTGATTCTAGGCTACACCTTC. It specifies CASSPGQVILGYTF.

The chain recombines TRBV30 with TRBJ1-5; the D is unclear. Trimming removed 0 bases from V and 3 bases from J, with 9 bases in between. This CDR3 is built from 14 residues. Germline V gene lookup returns CDR1 GTSNPN and CDR2 SVGIG (reference sequence). In DNA form, the CDR3 reads TGTGCCTGGAGTGTACTGGGCATCAATCAGCCCCAGCATTTT. As protein: CAWSVLGINQPQHF.

The genes are TRBV29-1 and TRBJ1-1, with TRBD1 matching over 7 bases. The CDR3 spans 15 residues. From germline, CDR1 is SQVTM and CDR2 ANQGSEA. J gave up 1 base and V 0 bases, and 5 bases lay outside the gene matches. The CDR3: CSVEDLGQANTEAFF. For the CDR3, the DNA is TGCAGCGTTGAAGATCTCGGACAGGCGAACACTGAAGCTTTCTTT.

This chain joins TRBV6-5 and TRBJ2-1; TRBD2 is a possible D gene (5 bases). With 7 bases removed from V and 8 bases from J, the gap between germline ends came to 12 bases. The germline V gene encodes CDR1 MNHEY and CDR2 SVGAGI. The CDR3 sequence is 12 residues long. The CDR3 nucleotides are TGTGCCAGCACCCTAGCAGGCGATGAGCAGTTCTTC. It yields the protein CASTLAGDEQFF.

The CDR3 region is CASSAGYKARSNYGYTF. The CDR3, as DNA: TGTGCCAGCAGCGCGGGGTATAAGGCACGCTCTAACTATGGCTACACCTTC. The gene calls are TRBV7-8 and TRBJ1-2; D gene ambiguous. The V gene's germline CDR1 is SGHVS and CDR2 FQNEAQ. CDR3 length equals 17 residues. Trimming took off 5 bases at V and 0 bases at J, with 19 bases between the two ends.

This clone was seen once. The rearrangement joins TRBV5-1 to TRBJ1-4, with D tentatively TRBD1 (6 bases). This CDR3 has 14 residues. Germline values: CDR1 SGHRS, CDR2 YFSETQ. V dropped 1 base and J dropped 8 bases, with 12 bases sitting between them. CDR3 coding DNA: TGCGCCAGCAGCTTGAGGGCAGGGGACGAAAAACTGTTTTTT. Translating it yields CASSLRAGDEKLFF.

V gene TRBV3-1 (or the pseudogene TRBV3-2) combines with J gene TRBJ2-5, with 8 nucleotides matching TRBD1. Germline assignment: CDR1 LGHDT and CDR2 YNNKEL (reference sequence). V shed 4 bases, J shed 1 base, and the junction held 2 bases outside the gene matches. This CDR3 has 14 amino acids. This CDR3 reads CASSPGTGQETQYF. The CDR3 bases are TGTGCCAGCAGCCCCGGGACAGGCCAAGAGACCCAGTACTTC.

The J gene is TRBJ2-1, the V gene TRBV7-6, with 7 bases lining up with TRBD2. V dropped 5 bases and J dropped 0; count of bases not matched to a gene: 7. CDR1 is SGHVS and CDR2 is FNYEAQ in the germline V gene. This CDR3 has 16 amino acids. Here the CDR3 DNA reads TGTGCCAGCAGCGAAGCCCCGGGGGGCTCCTACAATGAGCAGTTCTTC. Protein sequence: CASSEAPGGSYNEQFF. Using reference TRBV7-6 and TRBJ2-1 for the parts outside the CDR3, the full variable domain is GAGVSQSPRYKVTKRGQDVALRCDPISGHVSLYWYRQALGQGPEFLTYFNYEAQQDKSGLPNDRFSAERPEGSISTLTIQRTEQRDSAMYRCASSEAPGGSYNEQFFGPGTRLTVL.

This chain joins TRBV5-1 and TRBJ1-1; possibly TRBD1 for D (5 bases). Germline V gives CDR1 SGHRS, CDR2 YFSETQ. V lost 4 bases and J 5 bases, leaving 15 bases between the germline ends. The CDR3 extends over 14 amino acids. CDR3 region: CASSPGLSRTEAFF. Written as DNA, the CDR3 is TGCGCCAGCAGCCCGGGACTTTCCCGGACTGAAGCTTTCTTT.

The gene calls are TRBV12-5 and TRBJ2-3; perhaps TRBD1 as D (7 bases). Deletions cut 4 bases from V and 6 bases from J, with 17 bases between. Germline V lookup: CDR1 LGHNT, CDR2 FRNRAP. The CDR3 extends over 15 amino acids. The CDR3 DNA follows: TGTGCTAGTGGTTGGGGGCCCGGAGGGGGCGATACGCAGTATTTT. Protein sequence: CASGWGPGGGDTQYF.